The following is a TCR beta chain sequence with its context. The length of the CDR3 is 14 residues. V lost 1 base and J lost 4, with 10 bases in between. Germline V gives CDR1 SGHTA, CDR2 FQGNSA. These data originate in a study of shared T cell receptors in the human thymus. Produced via immunoSEQ multiplex PCR; TCRdb's table is partial and in-frame only. The data show hundreds of thousands of clones, with more than 75% seen just once and 0.0095% to 0.011% held by the top ten. The same data also contributed to another study, on human thymus T cells.

The chain links TRBV7-2 to TRBJ1-2; unclear D gene. The sequenced sample consisted of thymocytes. This TCR derives from a boy in the first two years of life with a congenital heart defect. The CDR3 region is CASSLDRSFYGYTF. The DNA for the CDR3 is TGTGCCAGCAGCTTAGATCGGAGCTTCTATGGCTACACCTTC.